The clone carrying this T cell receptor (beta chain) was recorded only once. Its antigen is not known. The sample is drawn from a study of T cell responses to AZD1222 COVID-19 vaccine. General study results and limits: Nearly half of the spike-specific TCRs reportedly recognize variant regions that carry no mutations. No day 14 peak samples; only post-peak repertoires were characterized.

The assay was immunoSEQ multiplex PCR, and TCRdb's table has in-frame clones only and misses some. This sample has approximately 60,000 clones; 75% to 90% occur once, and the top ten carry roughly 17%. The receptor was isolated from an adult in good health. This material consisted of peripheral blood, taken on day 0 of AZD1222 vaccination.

The CDR3 DNA reads as TGTGCCAGCAGTGAGCGGGAGGGCCCCTACGAGCAGTACTTC. Translation: CASSEREGPYEQYF. The chain carries TRBV6-4 and TRBJ2-7; the match to TRBD2 covers 9 bases. Germline CDR1 MRHNA, CDR2 SNTAGT. J gave up 2 bases and V 3 bases, and 2 bases lay outside the gene matches. The CDR3 totals 14 residues.